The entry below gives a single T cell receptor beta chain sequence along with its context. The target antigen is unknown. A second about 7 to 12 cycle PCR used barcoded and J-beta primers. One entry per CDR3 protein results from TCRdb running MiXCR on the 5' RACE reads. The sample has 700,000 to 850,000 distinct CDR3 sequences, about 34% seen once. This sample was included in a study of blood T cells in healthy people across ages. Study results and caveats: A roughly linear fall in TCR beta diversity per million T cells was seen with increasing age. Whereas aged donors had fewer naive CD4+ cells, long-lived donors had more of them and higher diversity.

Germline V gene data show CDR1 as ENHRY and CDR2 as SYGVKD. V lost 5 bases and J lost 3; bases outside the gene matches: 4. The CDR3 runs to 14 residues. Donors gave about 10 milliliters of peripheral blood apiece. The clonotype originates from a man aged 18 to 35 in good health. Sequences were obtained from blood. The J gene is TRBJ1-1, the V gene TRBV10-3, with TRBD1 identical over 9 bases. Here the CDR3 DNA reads TGTGCCATCAGTCCGGGACAGGGTTACACTGAAGCTTTCTTT. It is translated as CAISPGQGYTEAFF.